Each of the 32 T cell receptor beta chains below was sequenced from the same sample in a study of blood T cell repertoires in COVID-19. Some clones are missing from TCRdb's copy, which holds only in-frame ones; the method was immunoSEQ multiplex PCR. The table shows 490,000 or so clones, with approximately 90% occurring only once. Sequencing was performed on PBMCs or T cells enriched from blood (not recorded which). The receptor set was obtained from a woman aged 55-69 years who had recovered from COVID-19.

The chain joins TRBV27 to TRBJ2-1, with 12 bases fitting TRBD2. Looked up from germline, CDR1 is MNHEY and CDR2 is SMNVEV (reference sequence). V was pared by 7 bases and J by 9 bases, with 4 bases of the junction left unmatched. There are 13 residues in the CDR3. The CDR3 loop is CASTLAGGGEQFF. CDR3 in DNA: TGTGCCAGCACGCTAGCGGGGGGGGGTGAGCAGTTCTTC.

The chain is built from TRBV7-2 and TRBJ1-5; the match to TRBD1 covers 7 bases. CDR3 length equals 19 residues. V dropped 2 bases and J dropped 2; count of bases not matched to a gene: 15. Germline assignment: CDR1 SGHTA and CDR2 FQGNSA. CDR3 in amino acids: CASSLQLLGGGGGNQPQHF. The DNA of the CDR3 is TGTGCCAGCAGCTTACAGTTGTTAGGGGGCGGTGGGGGCAATCAGCCCCAGCATTTT.

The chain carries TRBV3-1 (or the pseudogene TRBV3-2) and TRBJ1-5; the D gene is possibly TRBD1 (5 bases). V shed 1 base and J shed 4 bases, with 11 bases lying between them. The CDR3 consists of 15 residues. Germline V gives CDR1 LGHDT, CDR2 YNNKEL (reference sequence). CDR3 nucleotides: TGTGCCAGCAGCCAAGGAACTGGGACTAATCAGCCCCAGCATTTT. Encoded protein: CASSQGTGTNQPQHF.

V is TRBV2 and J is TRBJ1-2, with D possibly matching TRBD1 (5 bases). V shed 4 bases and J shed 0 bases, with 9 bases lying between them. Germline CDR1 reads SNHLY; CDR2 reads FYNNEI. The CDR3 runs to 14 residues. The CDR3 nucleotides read TGTGCCAGCAGTGCGGCAGGGACTAACTATGGCTACACCTTC. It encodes CASSAAGTNYGYTF. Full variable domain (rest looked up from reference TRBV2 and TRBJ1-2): EPEVTQTPSHQVTQMGQEVILRCVPISNHLYFYWYRQILGQKVEFLVSFYNNEISEKSEIFDDQFSVERPDGSNFTLKIRSTKLEDSAMYFCASSAAGTNYGYTFGSGTRLTVV.

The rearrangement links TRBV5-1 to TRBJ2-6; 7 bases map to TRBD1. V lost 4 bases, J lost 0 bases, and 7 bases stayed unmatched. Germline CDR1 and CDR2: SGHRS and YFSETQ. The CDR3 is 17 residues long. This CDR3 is CASSAPGQISGANVLTF. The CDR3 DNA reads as TGCGCCAGCAGCGCACCGGGACAGATCTCTGGGGCCAACGTCCTGACTTTC.

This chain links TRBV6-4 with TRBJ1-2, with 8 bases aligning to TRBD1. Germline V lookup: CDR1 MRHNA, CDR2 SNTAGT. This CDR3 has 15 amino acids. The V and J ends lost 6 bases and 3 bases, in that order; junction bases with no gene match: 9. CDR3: CASRRYQTGDYGYTF. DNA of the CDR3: TGTGCCAGCAGACGCTATCAGACAGGGGACTATGGCTACACCTTC.

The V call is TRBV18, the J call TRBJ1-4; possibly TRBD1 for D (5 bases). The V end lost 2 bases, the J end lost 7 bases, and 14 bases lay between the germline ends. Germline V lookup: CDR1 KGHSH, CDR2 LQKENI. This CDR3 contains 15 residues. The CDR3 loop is CASSPGTAGGEKLFF. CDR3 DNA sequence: TGTGCCAGCTCACCAGGGACCGCGGGGGGTGAAAAACTGTTTTTT.

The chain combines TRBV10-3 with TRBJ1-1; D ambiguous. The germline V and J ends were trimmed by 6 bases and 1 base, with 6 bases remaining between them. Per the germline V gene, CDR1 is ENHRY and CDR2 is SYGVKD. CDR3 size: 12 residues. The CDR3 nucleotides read TGTGCCATCAGCATAGCGAACACTGAAGCTTTCTTT. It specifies CAISIANTEAFF.

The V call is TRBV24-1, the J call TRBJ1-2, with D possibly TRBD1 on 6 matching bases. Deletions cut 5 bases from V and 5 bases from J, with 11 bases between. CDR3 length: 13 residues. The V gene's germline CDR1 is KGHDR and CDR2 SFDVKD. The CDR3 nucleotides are TGTGCCACCAGTGGCGTACAGGGATATGGCTACACCTTC. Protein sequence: CATSGVQGYGYTF.

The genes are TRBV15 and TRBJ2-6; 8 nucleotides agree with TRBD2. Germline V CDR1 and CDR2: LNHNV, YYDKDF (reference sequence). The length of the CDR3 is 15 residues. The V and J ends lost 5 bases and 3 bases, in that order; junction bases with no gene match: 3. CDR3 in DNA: TGTGCCACCAGCGGCGGGGGGCTTGGGGCCAACGTCCTGACTTTC. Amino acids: CATSGGGLGANVLTF.

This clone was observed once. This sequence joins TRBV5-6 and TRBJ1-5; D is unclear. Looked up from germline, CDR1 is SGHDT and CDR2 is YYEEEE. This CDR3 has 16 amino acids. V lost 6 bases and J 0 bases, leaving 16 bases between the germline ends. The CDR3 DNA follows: TGTGCCAGCAACCCAGGAGGAATCTATAGCAATCAGCCCCAGCATTTT. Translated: CASNPGGIYSNQPQHF.

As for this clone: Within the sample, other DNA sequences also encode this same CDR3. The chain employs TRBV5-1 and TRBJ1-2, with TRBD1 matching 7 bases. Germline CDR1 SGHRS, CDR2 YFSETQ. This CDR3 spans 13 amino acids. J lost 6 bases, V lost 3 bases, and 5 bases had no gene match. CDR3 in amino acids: CASSSTGDNGYTF. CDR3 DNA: TGCGCCAGCAGCTCAACAGGGGATAATGGCTACACCTTC.

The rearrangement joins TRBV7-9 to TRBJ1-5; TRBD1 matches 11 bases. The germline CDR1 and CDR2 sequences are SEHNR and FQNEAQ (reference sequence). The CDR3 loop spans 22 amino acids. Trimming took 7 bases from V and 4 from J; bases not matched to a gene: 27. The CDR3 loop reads CASTLDMDRGPILPPPNQPQHF. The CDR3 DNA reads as TGTGCCAGCACCCTAGATATGGACAGGGGGCCAATCCTACCTCCGCCTAATCAGCCCCAGCATTTT.

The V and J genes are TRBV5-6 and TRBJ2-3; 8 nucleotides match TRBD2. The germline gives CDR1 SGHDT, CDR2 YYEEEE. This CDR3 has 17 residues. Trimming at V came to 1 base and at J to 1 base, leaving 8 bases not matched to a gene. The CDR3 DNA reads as TGTGCCAGCAGCTTGCAGCGGGGGCCACTACGCACAGATACGCAGTATTTT. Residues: CASSLQRGPLRTDTQYF.

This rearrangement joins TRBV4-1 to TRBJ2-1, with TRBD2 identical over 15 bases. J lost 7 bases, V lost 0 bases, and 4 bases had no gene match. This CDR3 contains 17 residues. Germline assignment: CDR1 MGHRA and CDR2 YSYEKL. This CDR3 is CASSQEAGLAGGNEQFF. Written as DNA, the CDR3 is TGCGCCAGCAGCCAAGAGGCGGGACTAGCGGGGGGTAATGAGCAGTTCTTC.

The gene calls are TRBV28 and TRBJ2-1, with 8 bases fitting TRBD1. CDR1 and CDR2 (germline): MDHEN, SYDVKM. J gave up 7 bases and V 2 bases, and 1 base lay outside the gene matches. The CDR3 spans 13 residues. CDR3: CASSLRQGNEQFF. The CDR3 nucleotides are TGTGCCAGCAGTTTACGACAGGGGAATGAGCAGTTCTTC.

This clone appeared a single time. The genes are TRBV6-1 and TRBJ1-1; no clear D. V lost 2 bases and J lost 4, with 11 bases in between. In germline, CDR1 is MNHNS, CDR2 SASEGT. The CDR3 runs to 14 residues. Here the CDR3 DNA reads TGTGCCAGCAGTGAACTGGCTGTCCTCACTGAAGCTTTCTTT. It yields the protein CASSELAVLTEAFF.

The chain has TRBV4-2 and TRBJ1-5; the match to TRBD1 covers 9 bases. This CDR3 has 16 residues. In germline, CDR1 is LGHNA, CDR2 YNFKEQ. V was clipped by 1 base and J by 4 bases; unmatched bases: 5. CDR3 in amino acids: CASSQGSTGGNQPQHF. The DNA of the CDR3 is TGTGCCAGCAGCCAAGGGTCGACAGGGGGAAATCAGCCCCAGCATTTT.

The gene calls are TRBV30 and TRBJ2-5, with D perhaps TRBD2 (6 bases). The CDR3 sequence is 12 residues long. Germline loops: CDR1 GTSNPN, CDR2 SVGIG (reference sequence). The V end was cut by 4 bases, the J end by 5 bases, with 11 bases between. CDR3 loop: CAWNGGSETQYF. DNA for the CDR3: TGTGCCTGGAACGGGGGTTCGGAGACCCAGTACTTC.

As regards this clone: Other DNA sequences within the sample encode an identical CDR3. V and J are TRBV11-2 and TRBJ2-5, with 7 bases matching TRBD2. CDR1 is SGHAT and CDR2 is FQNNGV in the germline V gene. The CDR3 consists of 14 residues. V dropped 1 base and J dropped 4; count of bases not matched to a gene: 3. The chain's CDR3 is CASSLVGGGETQYF. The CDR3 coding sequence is TGTGCCAGCAGCTTAGTGGGGGGGGGAGAGACCCAGTACTTC.

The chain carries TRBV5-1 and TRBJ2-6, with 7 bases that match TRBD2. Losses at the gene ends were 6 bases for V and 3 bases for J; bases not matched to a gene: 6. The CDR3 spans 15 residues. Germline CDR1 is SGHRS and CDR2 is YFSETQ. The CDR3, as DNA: TGCGCCAGCAACGCGGGGGAGGGTGGGGCCAACGTCCTGACTTTC. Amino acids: CASNAGEGGANVLTF.

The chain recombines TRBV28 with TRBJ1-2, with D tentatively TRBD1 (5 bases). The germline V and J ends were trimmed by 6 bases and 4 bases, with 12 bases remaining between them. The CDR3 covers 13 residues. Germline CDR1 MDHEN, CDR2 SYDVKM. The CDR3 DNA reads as TGTGCCAGCAGGGGGCGGAATACCTATGGCTACACCTTC. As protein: CASRGRNTYGYTF.

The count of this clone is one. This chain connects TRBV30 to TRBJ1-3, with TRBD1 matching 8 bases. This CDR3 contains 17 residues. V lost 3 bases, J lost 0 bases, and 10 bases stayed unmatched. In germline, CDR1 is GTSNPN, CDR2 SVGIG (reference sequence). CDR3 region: CAWRGRTGRRSGNTIYF. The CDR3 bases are TGTGCCTGGAGGGGGAGGACAGGGCGCCGCTCTGGAAACACCATATATTTT.

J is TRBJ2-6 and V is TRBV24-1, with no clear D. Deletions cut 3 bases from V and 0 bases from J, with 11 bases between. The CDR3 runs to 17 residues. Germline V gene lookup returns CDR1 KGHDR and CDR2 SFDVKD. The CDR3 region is CATSDGQYLSGANVLTF. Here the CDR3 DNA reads TGTGCCACCAGTGATGGGCAGTACCTCTCTGGGGCCAACGTCCTGACTTTC.

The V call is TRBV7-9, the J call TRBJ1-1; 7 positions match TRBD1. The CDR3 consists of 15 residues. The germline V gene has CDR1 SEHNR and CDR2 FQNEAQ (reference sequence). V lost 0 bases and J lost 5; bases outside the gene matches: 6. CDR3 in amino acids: CASSLAAGGRTEAFF. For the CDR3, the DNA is TGTGCCAGCAGCTTAGCTGCAGGGGGAAGAACTGAAGCTTTCTTT.

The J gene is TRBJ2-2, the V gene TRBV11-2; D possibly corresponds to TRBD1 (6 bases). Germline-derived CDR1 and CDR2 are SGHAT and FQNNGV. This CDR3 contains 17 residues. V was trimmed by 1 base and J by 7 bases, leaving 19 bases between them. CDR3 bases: TGTGCCAGCAGCTTAGGTTCGAGGGGGAACAACCACGGGGAGCTGTTTTTT. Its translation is CASSLGSRGNNHGELFF.

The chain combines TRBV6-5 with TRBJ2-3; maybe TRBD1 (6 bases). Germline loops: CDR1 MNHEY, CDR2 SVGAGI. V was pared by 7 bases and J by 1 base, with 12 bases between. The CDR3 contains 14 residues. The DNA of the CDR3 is TGTGCCAGCAAGGGGGAAGATGGCACAGATACGCAGTATTTT. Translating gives CASKGEDGTDTQYF.

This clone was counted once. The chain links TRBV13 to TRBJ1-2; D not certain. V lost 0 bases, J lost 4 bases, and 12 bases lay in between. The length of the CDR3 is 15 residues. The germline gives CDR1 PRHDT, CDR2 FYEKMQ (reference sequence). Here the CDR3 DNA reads TGTGCCAGCAGCTTAGGCCCCCCCCGCGGCTATGGCTACACCTTC. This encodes CASSLGPPRGYGYTF.

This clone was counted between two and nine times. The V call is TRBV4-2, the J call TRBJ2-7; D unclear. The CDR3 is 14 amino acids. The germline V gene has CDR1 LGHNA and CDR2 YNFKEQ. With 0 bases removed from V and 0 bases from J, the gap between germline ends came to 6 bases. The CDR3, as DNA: TGTGCCAGCAGCCAAGAACTGAGCTCCTACGAGCAGTACTTC. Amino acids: CASSQELSSYEQYF.

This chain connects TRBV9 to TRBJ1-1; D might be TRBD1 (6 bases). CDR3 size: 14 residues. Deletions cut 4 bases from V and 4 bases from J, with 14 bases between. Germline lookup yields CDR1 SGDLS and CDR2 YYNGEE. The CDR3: CASSPGGGLTEAFF. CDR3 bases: TGTGCCAGCAGCCCAGGCGGGGGGCTCACTGAAGCTTTCTTT.

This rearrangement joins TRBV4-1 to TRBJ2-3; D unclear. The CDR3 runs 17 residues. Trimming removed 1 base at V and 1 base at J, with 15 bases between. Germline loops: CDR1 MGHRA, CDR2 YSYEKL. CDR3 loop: CASSQAPRSFGTDTQYF. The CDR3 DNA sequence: TGCGCCAGCAGCCAAGCGCCGCGGAGTTTTGGCACAGATACGCAGTATTTT.

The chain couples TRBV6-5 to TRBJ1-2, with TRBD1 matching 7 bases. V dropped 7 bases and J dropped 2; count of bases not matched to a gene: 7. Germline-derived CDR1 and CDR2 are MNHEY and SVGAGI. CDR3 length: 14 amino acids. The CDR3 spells CASTSVRGNYGYTF. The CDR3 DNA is TGTGCCAGCACCTCTGTCAGGGGGAACTATGGCTACACCTTC.